This is a list of T cell receptor beta chains from one sample in a study of blood T cell repertoires in COVID-19. Sequencing was performed with immunoSEQ multiplex PCR; in TCRdb, only in-frame clones are kept and a portion is missing. The repertoire includes roughly 76,000 clones, around 90% of them detected once, and 1.3% to 1.5% sits in the top ten. Material for sequencing was peripheral blood. Every receptor here comes from a man between 50 and 59 years old with acute or convalescent COVID-19. Both conserved end residues are part of each CDR3. Fields, in order: D gene, V gene, clone size, CDR3 length, J gene, CDR3 DNA, CDR3 protein. The D gene is left open where the match is weak. The size entry is marked missing in some rows and otherwise reads once, few, many or a size class.

-	TRBV3-1/TRBV3-2	-	13	TRBJ1-1	TGTGCCAGCAGCCAGGGGGGTTTCTCTGAAGCTTTCTTT	CASSQGGFSEAFF
-	TRBV6-2/TRBV6-3	-	13	TRBJ2-5	TGTGCCAGCAGTTACTCGTTCGTGGAGACCCAGTACTTC	CASSYSFVETQYF
TRBD2	TRBV28	-	16	TRBJ2-4	TGTGCCAGCAACTTAGCGGGCCATTGGGACAAAAACATTCAGTACTTC	CASNLAGHWDKNIQYF
-	TRBV7-6	-	13	TRBJ1-1	TGTGCCAGCAGCTTAGCAGGAGGCGCTGAAGCTTTCTTT	CASSLAGGAEAFF
-	TRBV4-2	-	14	TRBJ1-1	TGTGCCAGCAGCCAGGTCACAGGGAACACTGAAGCTTTCTTT	CASSQVTGNTEAFF
-	TRBV28	-	14	TRBJ1-4	TGTGCCAGCAGTCAGACAGGTGGTAATGAAAAACTGTTTTTT	CASSQTGGNEKLFF
-	TRBV28	few	16	TRBJ1-5	TGTGCCAGCAGTTTAGCGATGTCCAGGGTTGGTCAGCCCCAGCATTTT	CASSLAMSRVGQPQHF
TRBD1	TRBV4-2	-	12	TRBJ1-2	TGTGCCAGCAGCCCGACAGGGTATGGCTACACCTTC	CASSPTGYGYTF
-	TRBV7-8	-	16	TRBJ2-7	TGTGCCAGCAGCTTAGTCTTACAGGGGGGGACCTACGAGCAGTACTTC	CASSLVLQGGTYEQYF
-	TRBV15	-	14	TRBJ1-2	TGTGCCACCAGCAGAGGATTAGTCAACTATGGCTACACCTTC	CATSRGLVNYGYTF
TRBD2	TRBV4-3	-	17	TRBJ2-1	TGCGCCAGCAGCCGGAGAACAGCGGGGGGATCAGACGGTGAGCAGTTCTTC	CASSRRTAGGSDGEQFF
-	TRBV11-2	-	13	TRBJ2-7	TGTGCCAGCTTTCCAGGGGGGTCGCCCGAGCAGTACTTC	CASFPGGSPEQYF
-	TRBV2	-	13	TRBJ2-5	TGTGCCAGCAAAGGAGGGAACCAAGAGACCCAGTACTTC	CASKGGNQETQYF
-	TRBV11-2	-	15	TRBJ2-3	TGTGCAGCAAGCCTGGGCTTCCCAGGCACAGATACGCAGTATTTT	CAASLGFPGTDTQYF
TRBD2	TRBV4-1	-	16	TRBJ2-3	TGCGCCAGCAGCCATTGGCTAGCGGGAGGGCCGACTACGCAGTATTTT	CASSHWLAGGPTTQYF
TRBD2	TRBV9	-	15	TRBJ2-1	TGTGCCAGCAGCACCTTAGCGGGAGGCCGCAATGAGCAGTTCTTC	CASSTLAGGRNEQFF
TRBD2	TRBV19	-	16	TRBJ2-3	TGTGCCAGTAGTCGGCTAGCGGGGGGGGTGGCAGATACGCAGTATTTT	CASSRLAGGVADTQYF